These 25 T cell receptor beta chains share one sample of origin, sequenced in a study of T cell responses to AZD1222 COVID-19 vaccine. The method was immunoSEQ multiplex PCR; TCRdb's version includes in-frame clones alone and lacks a portion of them. The data hold roughly 100,000 clones, with roughly 90% observed a single time. The source was peripheral blood, collected on day 0 of AZD1222 vaccination. These receptors were collected from an adult in good health.

The V call is TRBV2, the J call TRBJ2-3; TRBD1 is a possible D gene (6 bases). The V end was cut by 2 bases, the J end by 3 bases, with 9 bases between. Germline CDR1 is SNHLY and CDR2 is FYNNEI. The length of the CDR3 is 14 residues. The CDR3, as DNA: TGTGCCAGCAGTGAAAACAGGGAGACAGATACGCAGTATTTT. Protein product: CASSENRETDTQYF.

This clone came up a few times. The chain couples TRBV3-1 (or the pseudogene TRBV3-2) to TRBJ2-1; D unclear. The V end was cut by 2 bases, the J end by 8 bases, with 7 bases between. This CDR3 has 12 amino acids. The germline V gene has CDR1 LGHDT and CDR2 YNNKEL (reference sequence). CDR3 amino acids: CASSQLGDEQFF. In nucleotides, the CDR3 is TGTGCCAGCAGCCAACTTGGGGATGAGCAGTTCTTC.

CDR3 in amino acids: CASSVTSAQEQYF. CDR3 sequence (DNA): TGTGCCAGCAGCGTAACTAGCGCACAGGAGCAGTACTTC. The genes are TRBV7-2 and TRBJ2-7; 7 bases are shared with TRBD2. The CDR3 loop spans 13 amino acids. Germline loops: CDR1 SGHTA, CDR2 FQGNSA. The ends lost 5 bases at V and 7 bases at J; junction bases unmatched: 8.

The V call is TRBV28, the J call TRBJ2-1; perhaps TRBD1 as D (6 bases). With 5 bases removed from V and 7 bases from J, the gap between germline ends came to 9 bases. Looked up from germline, CDR1 is MDHEN and CDR2 is SYDVKM. The CDR3 loop spans 12 amino acids. CDR3 residues: CASSRGSNEQFF. CDR3 nucleotide sequence: TGTGCCAGCAGTAGGGGGTCGAATGAGCAGTTCTTC.

V gene TRBV20-1 combines with J gene TRBJ2-5; no reliable D call. The CDR3 totals 11 residues. The germline V gene encodes CDR1 DFQATT and CDR2 SNEGSKA (reference sequence). V lost 6 bases, J lost 5 bases, and 10 bases lay in between. CDR3 amino acids: CSAGRQETQYF. CDR3 bases: TGCAGTGCCGGACGGCAGGAGACCCAGTACTTC.

This clone was seen only once. The chain combines TRBV18 with TRBJ1-1; D may be TRBD1 (5 bases). Germline-derived CDR1 and CDR2 are KGHSH and LQKENI. Trimming cost V 1 base and J 5 bases, with 11 bases left between them. This CDR3 has 14 residues. CDR3 residues: CASSPREGRTEAFF. CDR3 nucleotides: TGTGCCAGCTCACCACGGGAGGGGCGGACTGAAGCTTTCTTT.

The chain couples TRBV7-9 to TRBJ2-4; D might be TRBD1 or TRBD2, each matching 5 bases. Looked up from germline, CDR1 is SEHNR and CDR2 is FQNEAQ (reference sequence). CDR3 length equals 17 residues. Trimming stripped 2 bases from V and 1 base from J, with 15 bases between. DNA of the CDR3: TGTGCCAGCAGCTTAAGGGCAGGGAGTGGGGCCAAAAACATTCAGTACTTC. It specifies CASSLRAGSGAKNIQYF.

This chain joins TRBV27 and TRBJ2-1, with D maybe TRBD1 (6 bases). The ends were cut back, 4 bases at V and 3 bases at J, with 10 bases in the middle. This CDR3 spans 14 amino acids. Germline CDR1 MNHEY, CDR2 SMNVEV (reference sequence). CDR3 sequence reads: CASSSGQIYNEQFF. Here the CDR3 DNA reads TGTGCCAGCAGTTCAGGACAGATCTACAATGAGCAGTTCTTC.

The rearrangement joins TRBV18 to TRBJ2-3; the match to TRBD1 covers 9 bases. In germline, CDR1 is KGHSH, CDR2 LQKENI. The CDR3 has 16 amino acids. V was pared by 6 bases and J by 5 bases, with 12 bases of the junction left unmatched. The CDR3 DNA is TGTGCCAGCTCCCCCGCGAACAGGGGGCGAAAAGATACGCAGTATTTT. Its translation is CASSPANRGRKDTQYF.

The CDR3: CASSSPGRGNEQFF. In DNA form, the CDR3 reads TGTGCCAGCAGCTCCCCCGGGAGGGGAAATGAGCAGTTCTTC. V gene TRBV11-1 combines with J gene TRBJ2-1; 8 bases are shared with TRBD2. Germline assignment: CDR1 SGHAT and CDR2 FQDESV (reference sequence). The length of the CDR3 is 14 residues. V lost 4 bases, J lost 7 bases, and 6 bases stayed unmatched.

The J gene is TRBJ2-7, the V gene TRBV7-3; a possible D gene is TRBD1 (5 bases). Trimming cost V 0 bases and J 4 bases, with 13 bases left between them. The germline gives CDR1 SGHTA, CDR2 FQGTGA. CDR3 size: 15 residues. The CDR3 DNA reads as TGTGCCAGCAGCTTAACCCCGGGTCAGGGTTACGAGCAGTACTTC. This gives the protein CASSLTPGQGYEQYF.

The chain combines TRBV15 with TRBJ2-1; the D gene is possibly TRBD2 (5 bases). The V end lost 5 bases, the J end lost 3 bases, and 11 bases lay between the germline ends. Germline loops: CDR1 LNHNV, CDR2 YYDKDF (reference sequence). The CDR3 length is 14 residues. The CDR3 loop reads CATSGREGYNEQFF. The CDR3 region has the DNA TGTGCCACCAGCGGGAGAGAGGGCTACAATGAGCAGTTCTTC.

The V call is TRBV18, the J call TRBJ1-5; D is ambiguous. The CDR3 totals 14 residues. CDR1 and CDR2 from the germline V gene are KGHSH and LQKENI. Trimming removed 2 bases from V and 5 bases from J, with 10 bases in between. CDR3 protein: CASSPARGYQPQHF. The CDR3 nucleotides read TGTGCCAGCTCACCAGCTCGGGGTTATCAGCCCCAGCATTTT.

This chain connects TRBV19 to TRBJ2-1; D possibly corresponds to TRBD1 (5 bases). V was trimmed by 2 bases and J by 4 bases, leaving 12 bases between them. Germline lookup yields CDR1 LNHDA and CDR2 SQIVND (reference sequence). The CDR3 spans 15 residues. CDR3 nucleotides: TGTGCCAGTAGTATACCACAGGCGGCTTACAATGAGCAGTTCTTC. Its translation is CASSIPQAAYNEQFF.

In nucleotides, the CDR3 is TGTGCCAGCAGCTTGGCCGGACAGGGGGCGAACCAAGAGACCCAGTACTTC. Translating gives CASSLAGQGANQETQYF. This chain connects TRBV7-9 to TRBJ2-5; 11 nucleotides align to TRBD1. The V gene end was trimmed by 3 bases and the J gene end by 0 bases; junction bases not matched to a gene: 6. The CDR3 is made up of 17 amino acids. Germline assignment: CDR1 SEHNR and CDR2 FQNEAQ (reference sequence). Variable domain in full (rest from reference TRBV7-9 and TRBJ2-5): DTGVSQNPRHKITKRGQNVTFRCDPISEHNRLYWYRQTLGQGPEFLTYFQNEAQLEKSRLLSDRFSAERPKGSFSTLEIQRTEQGDSAMYLCASSLAGQGANQETQYFGPGTRLLVL.

The chain recombines TRBV30 with TRBJ1-5; D ambiguous. CDR1 and CDR2 (germline): GTSNPN, SVGIG (reference sequence). Trimming removed 3 bases from V and 2 bases from J, with 8 bases in between. The CDR3 loop spans 13 amino acids. The DNA for the CDR3 is TGTGCCTGGAGGGGTTCTGGCAATCAGCCCCAGCATTTT. Translated, it gives CAWRGSGNQPQHF.

The CDR3 bases are TGCAGCGTTGGTCAGGGGGGGGAAAAACTGTTTTTT. Its protein is CSVGQGGEKLFF. The J gene is TRBJ1-4, the V gene TRBV29-1; 7 bases agree with TRBD1. The CDR3 totals 12 residues. V was pared by 4 bases and J by 8 bases, with 4 bases of the junction left unmatched. Germline CDR1 reads SQVTM; CDR2 reads ANQGSEA.

The chain has TRBV5-1 and TRBJ2-3, with D unresolved. V lost 3 bases to trimming and J lost 2 bases, with 16 bases between them. The CDR3 consists of 16 residues. Germline CDR1 and CDR2: SGHRS and YFSETQ. CDR3 region: CASSSGRGGVTDTQYF. DNA of the CDR3: TGCGCCAGCAGCTCGGGTAGAGGCGGTGTCACAGATACGCAGTATTTT.

V is TRBV7-2 and J is TRBJ1-1, with D perhaps TRBD1 (5 bases). CDR1 is SGHTA, CDR2 FQGNSA, per germline. This CDR3 contains 14 residues. V lost 2 bases, J lost 4 bases, and 11 bases lay in between. As DNA, the CDR3 is TGTGCCAGCAGCTTACAGGGCTTGGGCACTGAAGCTTTCTTT. It yields the protein CASSLQGLGTEAFF.

The rearrangement uses TRBV7-7 and TRBJ2-2; D gene unclear. Per the germline V gene, CDR1 is SSHAT and CDR2 is FNYEAQ (reference sequence). The V end lost 4 bases, the J end lost 3 bases, and 18 bases lay between the germline ends. The CDR3 runs to 17 residues. The CDR3 DNA reads TGTGCCAGCAGCTCAGGTCCGAGTTATAGGTACACCGGGGAGCTGTTTTTT. It codes for CASSSGPSYRYTGELFF.

The chain joins TRBV7-6 to TRBJ1-2; the match to TRBD1 covers 8 bases. CDR1 SGHVS and CDR2 FNYEAQ come from the germline V gene. This CDR3 contains 12 residues. V was clipped by 5 bases and J by 11 bases; unmatched bases: 7. The CDR3, as DNA: TGTGCCAGCAGCCCTCCGGGACAGGTTTACACCTTC. Protein: CASSPPGQVYTF.

V and J are TRBV5-4 and TRBJ2-7; maybe TRBD2 (5 bases). Germline V gene sequence: CDR1 SGHNT, CDR2 YYREEE (reference sequence). With 0 bases removed from V and 2 bases from J, the gap between germline ends came to 9 bases. The CDR3 has 14 residues. DNA for the CDR3: TGTGCCAGCAGCTTGGCCGGGAACCCCTACGAGCAGTACTTC. This codes for CASSLAGNPYEQYF.

The chain links TRBV6-5 to TRBJ1-3; D might be TRBD1 (6 bases). Germline lookup yields CDR1 MNHEY and CDR2 SVGAGI. Trimming took off 6 bases at V and 2 bases at J, with 14 bases between the two ends. This CDR3 contains 15 residues. DNA of the CDR3: TGTGCCAGCAGCCCCGACAGGCGGACTGGAAACACCATATATTTT. This translates into CASSPDRRTGNTIYF.

CDR3 nucleotide sequence: TGTGCCAGCAGCGTAGGAGGGGACACGTTTTACGAGCAGTACTTC. It is translated as CASSVGGDTFYEQYF. The chain is built from TRBV9 and TRBJ2-7, with D maybe TRBD1 (6 bases). The germline gives CDR1 SGDLS, CDR2 YYNGEE. Deletions cut 0 bases from V and 4 bases from J, with 14 bases between. The CDR3 consists of 15 residues.

This chain uses TRBV4-1 with TRBJ2-1; D is possibly TRBD2 (6 bases). Per the germline V gene, CDR1 is MGHRA and CDR2 is YSYEKL. The CDR3 totals 16 residues. The V end lost 0 bases, the J end lost 4 bases, and 13 bases lay between the germline ends. DNA for the CDR3: TGCGCCAGCAGCCAAGATTTGGCGGGAAGGTACAATGAGCAGTTCTTC. Protein sequence: CASSQDLAGRYNEQFF.